The clone carrying this T cell receptor beta chain has a count of ten or more. Sequencing libraries for TCR beta were prepared with iRepertoire HTBI primers and Arm-PCR of CDR3 regions. TCRdb recomputed calls from the multiplex PCR reads with MiXCR, one row per CDR3 protein. Here the sample spans 400,000 to 550,000 distinct CDR3 sequences, 15% being singletons. This CDR3 has 15 residues. Germline V gene sequence: CDR1 LGHNA, CDR2 YNFKEQ. Trimming took 3 bases from V and 5 from J; bases not matched to a gene: 6. The sample originates from a study of regulatory T cells in long-lasting Graves disease. The time point was: newly diagnosed GD, antithyroid drugs for less than 3 months. RNA from PBMCs was the source of the TCR library. This sample was also put to use in a study of T cells in Graves' hyperthyroidism and ophthalmopathy.

Sequenced material: peripheral blood mononuclear cells (PBMCs), taken at new diagnosis, from a patient treated with antithyroid drugs. This rearrangement joins TRBV4-2 to TRBJ2-5; the match to TRBD2 covers 10 bases. This sequence was found in a woman in her twenties or thirties with Graves disease. In DNA form, the CDR3 reads TGTGCCAGCAGCCACGGACTAGCGGTGGGGGAGACCCAGTACTTC. The encoded protein is CASSHGLAVGETQYF.